What follows is one T cell receptor (beta chain) and its context. What it binds is not known. This entry comes from a study of T cell repertoires in cytomegalovirus infection. Study-level information: Through public TCR beta signatures, both CMV infection and matching HLA type were indicated. Findings and caveats of the study: There were HLA-C-restricted CMV-specific TCR beta clonotypes dominating the ex vivo response. The cumulative frequency of public TCR beta families distinguished individuals who carried CMV together with the relevant HLA.

V lost 5 bases and J 0 bases, leaving 11 bases between the germline ends. CDR1 is SGHAT and CDR2 is FQNNGV in the germline V gene. The CDR3 runs 14 residues. MiXCR was run by TCRdb on the reads, yielding one entry per CDR3 protein. The sample lists 200,000 to 300,000 distinct CDR3 sequences, roughly 13% occurring once. The sequenced sample was PBMCs. The TCR comes from a human donor in good health (CMV status not recorded). Some clones in this sample may be carry-over from other donors' samples. The J gene is TRBJ2-7, the V gene TRBV11-2, with no clear D. The CDR3 loop is CASSLGLSSYEQYF. The CDR3 nucleotides are TGTGCCAGCAGCCTAGGGTTATCCTCCTACGAGCAGTACTTC.